The rows below give T cell receptor beta chains drawn from one sample of a study of blood T cell repertoires in COVID-19. Profiled with immunoSEQ multiplex PCR; TCRdb holds only in-frame clones, not every one. The table shows about 190,000 clones, with 70% to 90% occurring only once. The specimen was peripheral blood. All receptors derive from a man aged 55 to 70 with active or convalescent COVID-19. The conserved cysteine and the conserved F or W are not part of the CDR3 here. The size entry is marked missing in some rows and otherwise reads once, few, many or a size class.

CDR3 protein: ASSLSRGTTYEQY; V gene: TRBV27; clone size: -; J gene: TRBJ2-7
CDR3 protein: ASSYGVRTDSYEQY; V gene: TRBV6-5; clone size: -; J gene: TRBJ2-7
CDR3 protein: ASRSGNTGELF; V gene: TRBV5-1; clone size: -; J gene: TRBJ2-2
CDR3 protein: AIRLAGVHANTGELF; V gene: TRBV10-3; clone size: -; J gene: TRBJ2-2
CDR3 protein: ASRTGTSGGQGMHNEQF; V gene: TRBV27; clone size: -; J gene: TRBJ2-1
CDR3 protein: ASSQLTGGGGTEAF; V gene: TRBV3-1/TRBV3-2; clone size: -; J gene: TRBJ1-1
CDR3 protein: ATSREKGQKQY; V gene: TRBV15; clone size: -; J gene: TRBJ2-7
CDR3 protein: ASSLRGGHTDTQY; V gene: TRBV27; clone size: -; J gene: TRBJ2-3
CDR3 protein: ASSPNPAGASDTQY; V gene: TRBV18; clone size: -; J gene: TRBJ2-3
CDR3 protein: ASSGGASGHNEQF; V gene: TRBV9; clone size: -; J gene: TRBJ2-1
CDR3 protein: ASIIGGGPGYGYT; V gene: TRBV19; clone size: -; J gene: TRBJ1-2
CDR3 protein: ASSPPGPNEKLF; V gene: TRBV3-1/TRBV3-2; clone size: -; J gene: TRBJ1-4
CDR3 protein: ASSQLETQY; V gene: TRBV11-2; clone size: -; J gene: TRBJ2-5
CDR3 protein: ASQINSDTQY; V gene: TRBV12-3/TRBV12-4; clone size: -; J gene: TRBJ2-3
CDR3 protein: ASQLSRGSPLH; V gene: TRBV6-5; clone size: -; J gene: TRBJ1-6
CDR3 protein: ASSLLSSGTGETNTIY; V gene: TRBV5-1; clone size: -; J gene: TRBJ1-3
CDR3 protein: ASSLGPGIGTNEKLF; V gene: TRBV5-6; clone size: few; J gene: TRBJ1-4
CDR3 protein: ASRRTGGLGQPQH; V gene: TRBV6-5; clone size: -; J gene: TRBJ1-5
CDR3 protein: ASSLGLAGNNEQF; V gene: TRBV7-9; clone size: many; J gene: TRBJ2-1
CDR3 protein: ASSEYSAGQGALGYT; V gene: TRBV25-1; clone size: -; J gene: TRBJ1-2
CDR3 protein: ASSTTAGSNYEQY; V gene: TRBV19; clone size: -; J gene: TRBJ2-7
CDR3 protein: ASSVADFYNEQF; V gene: TRBV9; clone size: -; J gene: TRBJ2-1
CDR3 protein: AISRGKFSYEQY; V gene: TRBV10-3; clone size: -; J gene: TRBJ2-7
CDR3 protein: ASTGDRQGYT; V gene: TRBV10-2; clone size: -; J gene: TRBJ1-2
CDR3 protein: ASSLDGRENTEAF; V gene: TRBV5-1; clone size: -; J gene: TRBJ1-1
CDR3 protein: ASSFTGDRGAF; V gene: TRBV4-1; clone size: -; J gene: TRBJ1-1
CDR3 protein: ASSIQQGAMNTEAF; V gene: TRBV7-8; clone size: -; J gene: TRBJ1-1